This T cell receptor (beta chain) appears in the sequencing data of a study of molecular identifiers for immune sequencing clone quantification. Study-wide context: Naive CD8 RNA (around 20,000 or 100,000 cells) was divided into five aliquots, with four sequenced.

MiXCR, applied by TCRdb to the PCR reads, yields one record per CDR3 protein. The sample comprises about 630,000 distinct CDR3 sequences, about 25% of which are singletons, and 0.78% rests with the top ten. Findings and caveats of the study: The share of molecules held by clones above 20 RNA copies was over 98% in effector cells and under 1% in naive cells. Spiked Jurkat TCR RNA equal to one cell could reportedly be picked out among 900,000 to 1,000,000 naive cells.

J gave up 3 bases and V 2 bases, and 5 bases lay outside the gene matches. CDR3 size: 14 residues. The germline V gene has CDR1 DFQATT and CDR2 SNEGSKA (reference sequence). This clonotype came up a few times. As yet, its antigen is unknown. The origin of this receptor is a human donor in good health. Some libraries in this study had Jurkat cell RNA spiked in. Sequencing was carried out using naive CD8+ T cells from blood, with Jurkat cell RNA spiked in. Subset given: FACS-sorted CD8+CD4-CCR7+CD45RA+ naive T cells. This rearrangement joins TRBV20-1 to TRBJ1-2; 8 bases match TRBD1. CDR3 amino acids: CSARLQGGDYGYTF. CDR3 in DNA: TGCAGTGCTAGATTACAGGGGGGAGACTATGGCTACACCTTC.